This paragraph covers one TCR beta chain sequence. Its cognate antigen has yet to be identified. Base qualities are missing; no much larger clone stands one base away. This sample is drawn from a study of technical replicates of blood from several donors (dated by TCRdb to 2017 to 2019). V is reduced by 4 bases and J by 1 base, leaving a spacing of 10 bases between them. Inclusive of the bounding cysteine and phenylalanine, the CDR3 is 14 residues long. Only the CDR3 portion is preserved as DNA: 42 bases, with reading frame beginning at the first base. The germline V gene yields MNHEY for CDR1 and SVGAGI for CDR2. Receptor libraries were prepared by the immunoSEQ multiplex PCR assay. As stored in TCRdb, this immuneACCESS dataset retains in-frame rearrangements with V and J assigned. A fraction of the clones does not appear; measured against another copy, unresolved V genes explain less than half of the discrepancy, and the remainder lacks a known reason. The sample yields 95,000 or so clones; approximately 95% were counted once. The biggest ten clones account for roughly 0.33% of the sample.

This receptor was obtained from a human donor in good health. The chain employs TRBV6-5 and TRBJ2-5; 5 matching bases give a weak D call of TRBD1. Sequenced: T cells isolated from PBMCs. At the DNA level, the sequence is TGTGCCAGCAGTTTTAGCACAGGCCAAGAGACCCAGTACTTC. Its protein is CASSFSTGQETQYF.